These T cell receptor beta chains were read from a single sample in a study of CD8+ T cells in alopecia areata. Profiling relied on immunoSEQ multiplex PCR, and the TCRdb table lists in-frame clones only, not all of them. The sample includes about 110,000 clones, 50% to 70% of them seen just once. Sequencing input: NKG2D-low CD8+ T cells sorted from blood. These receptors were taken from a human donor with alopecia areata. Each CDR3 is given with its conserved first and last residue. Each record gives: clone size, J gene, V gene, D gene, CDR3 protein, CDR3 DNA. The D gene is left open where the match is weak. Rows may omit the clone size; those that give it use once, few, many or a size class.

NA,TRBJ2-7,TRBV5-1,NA,CASSPRISSYEQYF,TGCGCCAGCAGCCCTCGCATCAGCTCCTACGAGCAGTACTTC
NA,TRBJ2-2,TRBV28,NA,CASSTPAGTTGELFF,TGTGCCAGCAGTACCCCGGCGGGAACCACCGGGGAGCTGTTTTTT
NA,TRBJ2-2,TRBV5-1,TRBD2,CASSSGKVGPGELFF,TGCGCCAGCAGCAGCGGGAAGGTCGGCCCCGGGGAGCTGTTTTTT
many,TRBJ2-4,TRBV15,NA,CATSRGETALAKNIQYF,TGTGCCACCAGCAGAGGCGAGACCGCATTAGCCAAAAACATTCAGTACTTC
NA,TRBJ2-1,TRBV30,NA,CAWSTAEGSYNEQFF,TGTGCCTGGAGCACCGCCGAGGGCTCCTACAATGAGCAGTTCTTC
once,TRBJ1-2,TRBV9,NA,CASSHSGDGTFNYGYTF,TGTGCCAGCAGTCATTCCGGCGATGGGACTTTTAACTATGGCTACACCTTC
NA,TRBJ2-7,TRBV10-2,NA,CASSPDSAYEQYF,TGCGCCAGCTCTCCGGACTCAGCATACGAGCAGTACTTC
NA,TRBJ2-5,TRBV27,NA,CASSTQPRLETQYF,TGTGCCAGCAGTACCCAACCGAGGTTAGAGACCCAGTACTTC
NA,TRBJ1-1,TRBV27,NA,CASSDRGSNTEAFF,TGTGCCAGCAGCGACCGCGGGTCAAACACTGAAGCTTTCTTT
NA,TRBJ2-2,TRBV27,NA,CASSFYGEITGELFF,TGTGCCAGCAGTTTCTATGGGGAAATCACCGGGGAGCTGTTTTTT
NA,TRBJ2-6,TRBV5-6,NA,CASSREGHTYSGANVLTF,TGTGCCAGCAGCCGAGAGGGGCATACATACTCTGGGGCCAACGTCCTGACTTTC
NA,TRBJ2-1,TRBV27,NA,CASGNGGDEQFF,TGTGCCAGCGGAAACGGCGGGGATGAGCAGTTCTTC
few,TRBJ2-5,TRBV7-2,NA,CASSLDSETQYF,TGTGCCAGCAGCTTAGACTCGGAGACCCAGTACTTC
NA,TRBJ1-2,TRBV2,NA,CASSEFQGPYYGYTF,TGTGCCAGCAGTGAGTTCCAGGGGCCCTACTATGGCTACACCTTC
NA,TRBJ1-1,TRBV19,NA,CASKKGNTEAFF,TGTGCCAGTAAAAAGGGGAACACTGAAGCTTTCTTT
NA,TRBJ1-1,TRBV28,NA,CASCTGHPNTEAFF,TGTGCCAGCTGTACGGGACATCCGAACACTGAAGCTTTCTTT
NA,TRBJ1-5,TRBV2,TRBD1,CASSVGQGIQPQHF,TGTGCCAGCAGTGTAGGACAGGGAATTCAGCCCCAGCATTTT
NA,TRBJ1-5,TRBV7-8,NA,CASSRGVNQPQHF,TGTGCCAGCAGCCGAGGAGTAAATCAGCCCCAGCATTTT
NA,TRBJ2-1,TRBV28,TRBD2,CASSLVVRDYYNEQFF,TGTGCCAGCAGTTTGGTAGTCAGGGACTATTACAATGAGCAGTTCTTC
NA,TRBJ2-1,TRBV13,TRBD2,CASSSGTSGKWGEQFF,TGTGCCAGCAGCTCTGGGACTAGCGGGAAGTGGGGTGAGCAGTTCTTC
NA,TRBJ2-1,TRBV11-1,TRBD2,CASSFGTSGNNEQFF,TGTGCCAGCAGCTTTGGGACTAGCGGGAACAATGAGCAGTTCTTC
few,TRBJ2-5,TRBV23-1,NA,CASSGDHGLRSQETQYF,TGCGCCAGCAGTGGTGACCACGGGCTGAGGAGCCAAGAGACCCAGTACTTC
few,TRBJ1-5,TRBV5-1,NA,CASSLGRPRLQTQPQHF,TGCGCCAGCAGCTTGGGACGCCCCCGGCTTCAAACTCAGCCCCAGCATTTT
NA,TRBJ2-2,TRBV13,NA,CASQFPTGELFF,TGTGCCAGCCAATTCCCCACCGGGGAGCTGTTTTTT
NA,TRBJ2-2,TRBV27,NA,CATTDGTGELFF,TGTGCCACCACGGACGGGACCGGGGAGCTGTTTTTT
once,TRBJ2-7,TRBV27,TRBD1,CASSSGQYGTYEQYF,TGTGCCAGCAGTTCGGGACAGTATGGGACCTACGAGCAGTACTTC
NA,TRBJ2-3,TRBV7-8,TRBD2,CASSYPSTSADTDTQYF,TGTGCCAGCAGCTACCCTTCGACTAGCGCCGACACAGATACGCAGTATTTT
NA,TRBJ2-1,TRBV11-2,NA,CASSGSGSGDYNEQFF,TGTGCCAGCAGCGGGAGCGGGTCAGGGGACTACAATGAGCAGTTCTTC
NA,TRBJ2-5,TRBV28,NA,CASSFYRTPAETQYF,TGTGCCAGCAGTTTCTATCGGACCCCCGCCGAGACCCAGTACTTC
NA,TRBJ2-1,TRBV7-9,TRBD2,CASSPGLAGVYLYNEQFF,TGTGCCAGCAGCCCGGGACTAGCGGGAGTGTACTTGTACAATGAGCAGTTCTTC
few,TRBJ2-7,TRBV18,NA,CASSPVGTTYEQYF,TGTGCCAGCTCACCAGTCGGAACGACCTACGAGCAGTACTTC
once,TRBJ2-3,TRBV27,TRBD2,CASSLSSPSGRRDTQYF,TGTGCCAGCAGTTTATCCTCCCCTAGCGGGAGACGCGATACGCAGTATTTT
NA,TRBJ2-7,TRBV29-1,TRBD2,CSVEDSTAGLANSYEQYF,TGCAGCGTTGAAGATTCTACCGCCGGACTAGCGAACTCCTACGAGCAGTACTTC
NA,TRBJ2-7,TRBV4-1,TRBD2,CASSQELADNYEQYF,TGCGCCAGCAGCCAAGAACTAGCGGACAATTACGAGCAGTACTTC
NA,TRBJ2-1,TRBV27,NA,CASSLGGNEQFF,TGTGCCAGCAGTTTGGGAGGCAATGAGCAGTTCTTC
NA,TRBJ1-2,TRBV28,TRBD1,CASRSSTGSFYGYTF,TGTGCCAGCAGAAGCTCGACAGGGTCCTTCTATGGCTACACCTTC
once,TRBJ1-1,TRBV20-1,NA,CSAMNTEAFF,TGCAGTGCAATGAACACTGAAGCTTTCTTT
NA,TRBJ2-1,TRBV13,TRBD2,CASSSGTSGPRNEQFF,TGTGCCAGCAGCAGCGGGACTAGCGGCCCAAGGAATGAGCAGTTCTTC
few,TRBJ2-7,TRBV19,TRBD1,CASSIRTGGNYEQYF,TGTGCCAGTAGTATTAGGACAGGGGGGAACTACGAGCAGTACTTC
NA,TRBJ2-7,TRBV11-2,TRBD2,CASSLVLAGVNEQYF,TGTGCCAGCAGCTTAGTTTTAGCGGGAGTAAACGAGCAGTACTTC
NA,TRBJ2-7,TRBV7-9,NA,CASSLRGNPAYEQYF,TGTGCCAGCAGCTTGCGCGGGAACCCAGCCTACGAGCAGTACTTC
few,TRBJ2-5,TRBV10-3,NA,CAIRSQGDQETQYF,TGTGCCATCAGATCGCAGGGTGACCAAGAGACCCAGTACTTC
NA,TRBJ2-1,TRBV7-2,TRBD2,CASSLALLTVGGPGNYNEQFF,TGTGCCAGCAGCTTAGCACTACTTACAGTGGGAGGGCCGGGTAATTACAATGAGCAGTTCTTC
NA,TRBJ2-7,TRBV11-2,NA,CASAPGSYEQYF,TGTGCCAGCGCCCCGGGGTCCTACGAGCAGTACTTC
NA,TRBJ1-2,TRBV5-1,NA,CASSGGGRNEYGYTF,TGCGCCAGCAGCGGAGGGGGACGAAATGAGTATGGCTACACCTTC
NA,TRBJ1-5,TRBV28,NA,CASSFQGESNQPQHF,TGTGCCAGCAGTTTCCAGGGTGAAAGCAATCAGCCCCAGCATTTT
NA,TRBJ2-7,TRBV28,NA,CASSYGSHYEQYF,TGTGCCAGCAGTTACGGGTCTCACTACGAGCAGTACTTC
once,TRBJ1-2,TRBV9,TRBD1,CASSVDRGYGYTF,TGTGCCAGCAGCGTAGACAGGGGTTATGGCTACACCTTC